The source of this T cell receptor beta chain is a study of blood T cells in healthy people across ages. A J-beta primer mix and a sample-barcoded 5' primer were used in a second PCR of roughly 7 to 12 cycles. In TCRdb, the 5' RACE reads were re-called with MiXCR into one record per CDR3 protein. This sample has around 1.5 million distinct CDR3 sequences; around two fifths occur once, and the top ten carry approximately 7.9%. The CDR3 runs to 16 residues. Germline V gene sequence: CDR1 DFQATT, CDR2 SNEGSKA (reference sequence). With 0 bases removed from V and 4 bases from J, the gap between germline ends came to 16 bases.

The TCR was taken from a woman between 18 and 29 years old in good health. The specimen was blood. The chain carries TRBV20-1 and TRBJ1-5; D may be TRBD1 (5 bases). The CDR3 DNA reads TGCAGTGCTAGAGATCCCGACGGGACGAGTAATCAGCCCCAGCATTTT. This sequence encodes CSARDPDGTSNQPQHF.